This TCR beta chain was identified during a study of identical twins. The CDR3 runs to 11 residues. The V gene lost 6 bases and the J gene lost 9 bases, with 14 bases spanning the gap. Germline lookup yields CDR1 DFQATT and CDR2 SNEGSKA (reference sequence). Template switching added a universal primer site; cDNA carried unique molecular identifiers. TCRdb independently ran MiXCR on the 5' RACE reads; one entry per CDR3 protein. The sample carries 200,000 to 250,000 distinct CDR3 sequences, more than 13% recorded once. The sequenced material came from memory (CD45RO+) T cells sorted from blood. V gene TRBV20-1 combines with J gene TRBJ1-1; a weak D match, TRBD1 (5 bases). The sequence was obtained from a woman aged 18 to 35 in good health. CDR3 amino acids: CSAPDRLKAFF. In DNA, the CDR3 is TGCAGTGCCCCAGACAGACTCAAAGCTTTCTTT.